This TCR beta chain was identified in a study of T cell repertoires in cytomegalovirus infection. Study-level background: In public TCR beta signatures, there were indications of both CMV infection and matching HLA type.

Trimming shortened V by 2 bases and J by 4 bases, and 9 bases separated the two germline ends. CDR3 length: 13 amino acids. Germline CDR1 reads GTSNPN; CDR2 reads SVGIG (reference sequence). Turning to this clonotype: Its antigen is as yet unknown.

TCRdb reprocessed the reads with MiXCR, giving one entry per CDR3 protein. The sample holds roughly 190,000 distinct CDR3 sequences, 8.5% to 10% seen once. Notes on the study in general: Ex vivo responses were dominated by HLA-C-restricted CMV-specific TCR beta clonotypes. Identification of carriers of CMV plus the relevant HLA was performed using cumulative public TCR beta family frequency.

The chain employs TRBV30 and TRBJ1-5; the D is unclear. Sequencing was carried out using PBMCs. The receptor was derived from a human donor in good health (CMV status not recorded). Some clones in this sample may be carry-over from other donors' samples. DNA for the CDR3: TGTGCCTGGAGTCTCGGATCTAATCAGCCCCAGCATTTT. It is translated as CAWSLGSNQPQHF.